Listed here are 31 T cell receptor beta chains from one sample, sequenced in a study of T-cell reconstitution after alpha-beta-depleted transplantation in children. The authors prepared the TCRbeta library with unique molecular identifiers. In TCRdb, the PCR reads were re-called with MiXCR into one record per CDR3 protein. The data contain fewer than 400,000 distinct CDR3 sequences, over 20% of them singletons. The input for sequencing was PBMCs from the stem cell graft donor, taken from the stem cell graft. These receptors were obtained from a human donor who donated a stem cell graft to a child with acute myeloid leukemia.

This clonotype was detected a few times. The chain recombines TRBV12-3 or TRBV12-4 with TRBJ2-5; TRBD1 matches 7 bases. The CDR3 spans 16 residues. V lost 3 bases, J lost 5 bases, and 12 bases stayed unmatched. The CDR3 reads CASSFGSNRGRETQYF. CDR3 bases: TGTGCCAGCAGTTTCGGTAGTAACAGGGGAAGGGAGACCCAGTACTTC.

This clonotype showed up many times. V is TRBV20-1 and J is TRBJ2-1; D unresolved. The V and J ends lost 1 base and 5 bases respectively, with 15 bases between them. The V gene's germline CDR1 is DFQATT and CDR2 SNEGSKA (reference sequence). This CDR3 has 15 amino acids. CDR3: CSARVRPLLDNEQFF. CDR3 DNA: TGCAGTGCTAGAGTTCGCCCACTTTTGGACAATGAGCAGTTCTTC.

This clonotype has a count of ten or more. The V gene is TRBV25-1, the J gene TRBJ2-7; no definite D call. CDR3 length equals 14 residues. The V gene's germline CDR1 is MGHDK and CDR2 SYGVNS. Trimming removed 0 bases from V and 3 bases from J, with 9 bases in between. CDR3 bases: TGTGCCAGCAGTGAATATAACAGTCACTACGAGCAGTACTTC. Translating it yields CASSEYNSHYEQYF.

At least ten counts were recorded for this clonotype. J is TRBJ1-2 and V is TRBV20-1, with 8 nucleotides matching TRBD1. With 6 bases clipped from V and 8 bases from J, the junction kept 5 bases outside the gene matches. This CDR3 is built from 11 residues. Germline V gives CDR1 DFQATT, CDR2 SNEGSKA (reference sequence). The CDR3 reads CSAGTGRGYTF. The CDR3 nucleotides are TGCAGTGCGGGGACAGGTCGAGGCTACACCTTC.

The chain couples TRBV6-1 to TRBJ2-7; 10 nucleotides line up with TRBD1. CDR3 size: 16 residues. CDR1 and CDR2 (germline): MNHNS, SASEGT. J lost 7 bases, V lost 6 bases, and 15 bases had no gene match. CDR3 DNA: TGTGCCAGCAGCAATCTCCCGGGACAGGGGAAAGGGGAGCAGTACTTC. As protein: CASSNLPGQGKGEQYF.

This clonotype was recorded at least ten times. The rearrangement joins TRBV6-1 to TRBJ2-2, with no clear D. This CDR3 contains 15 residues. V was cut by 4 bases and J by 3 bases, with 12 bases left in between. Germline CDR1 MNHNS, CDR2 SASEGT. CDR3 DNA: TGTGCCAGCAGTGGTGGAGCTCCGGACACCGGGGAGCTGTTTTTT. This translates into CASSGGAPDTGELFF.

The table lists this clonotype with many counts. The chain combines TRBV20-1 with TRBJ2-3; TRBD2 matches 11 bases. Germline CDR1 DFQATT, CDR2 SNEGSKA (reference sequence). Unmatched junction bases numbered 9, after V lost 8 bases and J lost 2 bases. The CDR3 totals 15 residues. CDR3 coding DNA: TGCAGTCCCGGCGGGACTAGCGGATTCACAGATACGCAGTATTTT. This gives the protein CSPGGTSGFTDTQYF.

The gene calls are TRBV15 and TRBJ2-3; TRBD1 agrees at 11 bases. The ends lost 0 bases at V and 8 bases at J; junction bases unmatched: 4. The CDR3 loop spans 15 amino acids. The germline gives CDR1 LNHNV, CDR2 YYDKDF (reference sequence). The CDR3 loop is CATSRDPGQGATQYF. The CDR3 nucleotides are TGTGCCACCAGCAGAGACCCCGGACAGGGGGCTACGCAGTATTTT.

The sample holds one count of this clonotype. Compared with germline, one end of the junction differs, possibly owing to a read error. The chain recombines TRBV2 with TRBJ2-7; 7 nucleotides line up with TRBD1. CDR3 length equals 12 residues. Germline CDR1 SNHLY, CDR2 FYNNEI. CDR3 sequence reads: CASSLLEGASNF. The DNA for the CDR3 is TGTGCCAGCAGCCTCCTTGAGGGGGCTTCCAACTTC.

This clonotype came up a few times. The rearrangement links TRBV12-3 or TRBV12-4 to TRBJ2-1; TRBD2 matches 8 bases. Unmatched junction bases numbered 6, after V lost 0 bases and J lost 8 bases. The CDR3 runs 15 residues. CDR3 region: CASSLASREGHEQFF. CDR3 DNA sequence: TGTGCCAGCAGTTTAGCCAGTCGGGAGGGGCATGAGCAGTTCTTC.

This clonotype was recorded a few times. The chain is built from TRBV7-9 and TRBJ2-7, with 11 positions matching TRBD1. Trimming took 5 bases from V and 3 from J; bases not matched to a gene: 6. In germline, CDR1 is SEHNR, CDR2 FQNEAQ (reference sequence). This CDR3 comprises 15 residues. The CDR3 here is CASSGRDRGFYEQYF. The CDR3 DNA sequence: TGTGCCAGCAGCGGCCGGGACAGGGGGTTCTACGAGCAGTACTTC.

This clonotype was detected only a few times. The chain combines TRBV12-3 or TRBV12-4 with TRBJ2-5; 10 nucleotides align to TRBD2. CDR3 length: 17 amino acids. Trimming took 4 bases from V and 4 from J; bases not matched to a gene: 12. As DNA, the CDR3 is TGTGCCAGCAGTTCAAATAATCGGGGACTAGCGTTAGAGACCCAGTACTTC. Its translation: CASSSNNRGLALETQYF.

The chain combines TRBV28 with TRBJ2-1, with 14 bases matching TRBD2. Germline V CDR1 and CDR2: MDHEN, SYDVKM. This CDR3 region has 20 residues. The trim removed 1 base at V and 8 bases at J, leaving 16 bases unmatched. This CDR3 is CASSLSLGLAGVKGGDEQFF. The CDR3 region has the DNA TGTGCCAGCAGTTTATCTTTGGGACTAGCGGGAGTGAAGGGTGGGGATGAGCAGTTCTTC. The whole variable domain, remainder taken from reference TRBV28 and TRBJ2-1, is DVKVTQSSRYLVKRTGEKVFLECVQDMDHENMFWYRQDPGLGLRLIYFSYDVKMKEKGDIPEGYSVSREKKERFSLILESASTNQTSMYLCASSLSLGLAGVKGGDEQFFGPGTRLTVL.

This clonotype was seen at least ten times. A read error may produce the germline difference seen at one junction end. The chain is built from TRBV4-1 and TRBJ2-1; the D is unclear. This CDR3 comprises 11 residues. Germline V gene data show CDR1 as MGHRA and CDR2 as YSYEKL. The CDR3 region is CASSQYNEQFF. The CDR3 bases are TGTGCCAGCAGCCAGTACAATGAGCAGTTCTTC.

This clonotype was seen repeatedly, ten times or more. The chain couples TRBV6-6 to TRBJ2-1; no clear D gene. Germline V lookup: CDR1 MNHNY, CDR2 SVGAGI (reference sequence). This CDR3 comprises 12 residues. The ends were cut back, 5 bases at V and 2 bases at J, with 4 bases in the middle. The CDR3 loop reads CASSIAYNEQFF. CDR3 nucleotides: TGTGCCAGCAGTATAGCCTACAATGAGCAGTTCTTC.

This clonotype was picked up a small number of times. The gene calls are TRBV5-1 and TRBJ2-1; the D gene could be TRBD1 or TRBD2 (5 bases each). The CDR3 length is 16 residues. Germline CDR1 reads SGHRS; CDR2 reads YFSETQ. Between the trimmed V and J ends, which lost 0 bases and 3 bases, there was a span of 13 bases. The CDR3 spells CASSLGGRTIYNEQFF. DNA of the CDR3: TGCGCCAGCAGCTTGGGGGGGAGAACCATCTACAATGAGCAGTTCTTC.

As DNA, the CDR3 is TGTGCCAGCAGCCCGGGAGTTGGGCTAGGCAGCCTCACCGGGGAGCTGTTTTTT. Translated, it gives CASSPGVGLGSLTGELFF. This chain connects TRBV7-3 to TRBJ2-2; TRBD2 is a possible D gene (6 bases). Germline V gene lookup returns CDR1 SGHTA and CDR2 FQGTGA. Trimming took off 5 bases at V and 4 bases at J, with 23 bases between the two ends. The CDR3 loop spans 18 amino acids.

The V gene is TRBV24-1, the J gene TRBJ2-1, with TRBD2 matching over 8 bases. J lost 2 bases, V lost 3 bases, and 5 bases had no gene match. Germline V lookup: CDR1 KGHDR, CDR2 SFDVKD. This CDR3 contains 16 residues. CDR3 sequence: CATSDPSGRPYNEQFF. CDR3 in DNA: TGTGCCACCAGTGATCCAAGCGGGAGACCCTACAATGAGCAGTTCTTC.

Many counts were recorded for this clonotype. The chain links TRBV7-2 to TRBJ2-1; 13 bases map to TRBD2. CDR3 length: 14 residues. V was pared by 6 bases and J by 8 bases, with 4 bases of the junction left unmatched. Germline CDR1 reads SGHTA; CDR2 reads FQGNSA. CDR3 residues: CASRTSGRLDEQFF. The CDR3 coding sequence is TGTGCCAGCAGGACTAGCGGGAGGTTGGATGAGCAGTTCTTC.

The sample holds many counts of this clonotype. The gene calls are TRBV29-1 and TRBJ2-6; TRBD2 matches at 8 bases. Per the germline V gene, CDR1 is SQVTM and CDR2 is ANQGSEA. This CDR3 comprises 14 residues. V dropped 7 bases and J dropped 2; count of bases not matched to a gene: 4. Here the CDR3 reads CSALLAAGANVLTF. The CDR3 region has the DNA TGCAGCGCCCTACTAGCGGCTGGGGCCAACGTCCTGACTTTC. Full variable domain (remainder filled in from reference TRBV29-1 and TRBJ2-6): SAVISQKPSRDICQRGTSLTIQCQVDSQVTMMFWYRQQPGQSLTLIATANQGSEATYESGFVIDKFPISRPNLTFSTLTVSNMSPEDSSIYLCSALLAAGANVLTFGAGSRLTVL.

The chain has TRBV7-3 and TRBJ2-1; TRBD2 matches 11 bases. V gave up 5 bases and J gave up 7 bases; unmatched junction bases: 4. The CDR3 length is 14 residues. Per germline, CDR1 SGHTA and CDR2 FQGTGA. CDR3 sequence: CASSPRLAGNEQFF. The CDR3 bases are TGTGCCAGCAGCCCGCGACTAGCGGGGAATGAGCAGTTCTTC.

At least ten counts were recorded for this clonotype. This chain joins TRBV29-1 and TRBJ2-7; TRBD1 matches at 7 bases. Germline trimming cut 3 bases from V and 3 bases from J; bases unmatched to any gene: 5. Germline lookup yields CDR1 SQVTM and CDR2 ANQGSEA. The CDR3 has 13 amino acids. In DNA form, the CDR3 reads TGCAGCGTTGACTCGGCAGGGGGCTACGAGCAGTACTTC. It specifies CSVDSAGGYEQYF.

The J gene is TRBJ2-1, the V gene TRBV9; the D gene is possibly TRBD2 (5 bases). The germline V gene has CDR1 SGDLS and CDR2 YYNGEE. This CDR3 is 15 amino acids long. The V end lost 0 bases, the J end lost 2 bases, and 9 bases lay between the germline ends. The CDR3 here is CASSVASGPYNEQFF. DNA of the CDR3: TGTGCCAGCAGCGTAGCAAGCGGCCCCTACAATGAGCAGTTCTTC. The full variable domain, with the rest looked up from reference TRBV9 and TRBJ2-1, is DSGVTQTPKHLITATGQRVTLRCSPRSGDLSVYWYQQSLDQGLQFLIQYYNGEERAKGNILERFSAQQFPDLHSELNLSSLELGDSALYFCASSVASGPYNEQFFGPGTRLTVL.

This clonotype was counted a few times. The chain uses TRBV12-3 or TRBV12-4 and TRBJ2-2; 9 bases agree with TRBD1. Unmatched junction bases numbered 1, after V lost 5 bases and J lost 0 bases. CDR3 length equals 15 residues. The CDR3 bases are TGTGCCAGCAGTGGGACAGGGCCGAACACCGGGGAGCTGTTTTTT. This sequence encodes CASSGTGPNTGELFF.

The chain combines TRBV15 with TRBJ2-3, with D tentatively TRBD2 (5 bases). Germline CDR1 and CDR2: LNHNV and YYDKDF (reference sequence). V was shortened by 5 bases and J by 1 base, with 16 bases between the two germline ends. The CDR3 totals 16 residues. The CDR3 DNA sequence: TGTGCCACCAGCCCCAACCGGGGTGGAGGCACAGATACGCAGTATTTT. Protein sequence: CATSPNRGGGTDTQYF.

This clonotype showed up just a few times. The CDR3 coding sequence is TGCGCCAGCAGCCAAACTCTCACCGCGGGGGATGAGCAGTTCTTC. Translation: CASSQTLTAGDEQFF. This rearrangement joins TRBV4-1 to TRBJ2-1; 7 bases are a match to TRBD2. Germline trimming cut 2 bases from V and 8 bases from J; bases unmatched to any gene: 9. Germline V gene data show CDR1 as MGHRA and CDR2 as YSYEKL. This CDR3 is 15 amino acids long.

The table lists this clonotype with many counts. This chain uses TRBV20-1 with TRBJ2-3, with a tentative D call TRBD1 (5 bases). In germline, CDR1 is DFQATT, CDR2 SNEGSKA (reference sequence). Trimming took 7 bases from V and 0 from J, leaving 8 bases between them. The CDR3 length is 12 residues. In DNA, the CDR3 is TGCAGTGTAGACAGTAGCACAGATACGCAGTATTTT. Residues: CSVDSSTDTQYF.

This CDR3 is CSASVPRSLARKSNEQFF. The CDR3 nucleotides are TGCAGTGCTTCCGTACCCCGTTCACTAGCGCGAAAATCCAATGAGCAGTTCTTC. The chain has TRBV20-1 and TRBJ2-1; 7 bases agree with TRBD2. CDR3 size: 18 residues. Germline V lookup: CDR1 DFQATT, CDR2 SNEGSKA (reference sequence). With 5 bases clipped from V and 6 bases from J, the junction kept 22 bases outside the gene matches.

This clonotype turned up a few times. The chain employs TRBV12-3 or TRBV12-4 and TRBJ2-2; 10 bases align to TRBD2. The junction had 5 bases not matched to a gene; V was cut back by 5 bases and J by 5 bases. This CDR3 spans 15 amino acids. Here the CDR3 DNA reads TGTGCCAGCAGTACCAGCGGGAGGGTGACCGGGGAGCTGTTTTTT. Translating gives CASSTSGRVTGELFF.

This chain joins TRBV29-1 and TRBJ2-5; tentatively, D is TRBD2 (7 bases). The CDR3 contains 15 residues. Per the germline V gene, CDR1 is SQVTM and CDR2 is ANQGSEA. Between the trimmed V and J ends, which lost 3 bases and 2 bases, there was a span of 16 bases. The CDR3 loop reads CSVDDGGAQQETQYF. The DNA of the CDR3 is TGCAGCGTTGACGATGGGGGGGCCCAACAAGAGACCCAGTACTTC.

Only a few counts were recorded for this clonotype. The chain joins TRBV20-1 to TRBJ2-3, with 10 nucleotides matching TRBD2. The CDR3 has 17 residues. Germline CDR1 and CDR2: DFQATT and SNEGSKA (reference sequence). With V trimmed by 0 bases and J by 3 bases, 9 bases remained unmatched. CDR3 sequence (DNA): TGCAGTGCTAGAGATCGGAAGACTAGCGGGTTAACAGATACGCAGTATTTT. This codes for CSARDRKTSGLTDTQYF.